This T cell receptor beta chain appears in the sequencing data of a study of T cells in Graves' hyperthyroidism and ophthalmopathy. Study in general: Once the initial diagnosis was made, peripheral blood was obtained before any treatment.

RNA transcripts served as the template for amplifying TCR beta CDR3 regions. Initially, a first-round RT-PCR of the TCR CDR3 employed the HTBI primer set. TCRdb redid the calling of the multiplex PCR reads with MiXCR, one entry per CDR3 protein. The sample consists of fewer than 700,000 distinct CDR3 sequences, roughly 15% of them appearing once. The junction had 2 bases not matched to a gene; V was cut back by 6 bases and J by 5 bases. Germline V gives CDR1 SNHLY, CDR2 FYNNEI. The CDR3 consists of 12 residues. Pregnant or lactating patients were excluded, as were those with uncontrolled infection or other autoimmune disease. Diagnosis rested on symptoms, serum thyroxine and TRAb, thyroid ultrasound, and orbital computed tomography. PBMCs stemmed from around 10 ml fresh peripheral blood.

The sequence was obtained from a woman aged 18 to 35 with Graves' ophthalmopathy. The rearrangement links TRBV2 to TRBJ2-7; 9 positions agree with TRBD1. Sequencing was performed on blood. The CDR3, as DNA: TGTGCCAGCAGGGGACAGGGAAACGAGCAGTACTTC. Protein product: CASRGQGNEQYF. Full variable domain (outside the CDR3, taken from reference TRBV2 and TRBJ2-7): EPEVTQTPSHQVTQMGQEVILRCVPISNHLYFYWYRQILGQKVEFLVSFYNNEISEKSEIFDDQFSVERPDGSNFTLKIRSTKLEDSAMYFCASRGQGNEQYFGPGTRLTVT.